The rows below give T cell receptor beta chains drawn from one sample of a study of blood T cells in healthy people across ages. TCRdb recomputed calls from the 5' RACE reads with MiXCR, one row per CDR3 protein. The table shows 1,300,000 or so distinct CDR3 sequences, with around 59% occurring only once. Sequenced sample: blood. These receptors all come from a man in his late teens or twenties in good health. Each CDR3 is given with its conserved first and last residue. Fields, in order: clone size, J gene, V gene, D gene, CDR3 protein, CDR3 DNA. D genes are given only for firm matches. For some rows the clone size is stated as once, few or many, or as a class when expanded; others skip it.

.,TRBJ2-2,TRBV4-3,.,CASSQGLRYTGELFF,TGCGCCAGCAGCCAAGGCCTGCGTTACACCGGGGAGCTGTTTTTT
.,TRBJ2-5,TRBV27,.,CASRNTDYNEQYF,TGTGCCAGCAGGAATACAGACTACAATGAGCAGTACTTC
.,TRBJ1-6,TRBV11-2,TRBD1,CASRKGQGNNSPLHF,TGTGCCAGCAGGAAGGGACAGGGAAATAATTCACCCCTCCACTTT
.,TRBJ1-5,TRBV7-2,.,CASSLVHNQPQHF,TGTGCCAGCAGCTTAGTCCACAATCAGCCCCAGCATTTT
.,TRBJ1-2,TRBV7-9,TRBD1,CASSFRGGQSYGYTF,TGTGCCAGCAGCTTTAGGGGGGGACAGTCCTATGGCTACACCTTC
once,TRBJ2-7,TRBV5-6,.,CASSLDGVDYEQYF,TGTGCCAGCAGCTTGGACGGGGTCGACTACGAGCAGTACTTC
.,TRBJ2-5,TRBV4-3,.,CASSRTSGEKTQYF,TGCGCCAGCAGCCGAACGTCAGGGGAAAAGACCCAGTACTTC
.,TRBJ2-6,TRBV2,.,CARDPGDSGANVLTF,TGTGCCAGGGACCCCGGGGACTCTGGGGCCAACGTCCTGACTTTC
.,TRBJ2-7,TRBV4-1,.,CASSQLVGNGQRNEQYF,TGCGCCAGCAGCCAGTTGGTGGGTAACGGACAAAGAAATGAGCAGTACTTC
.,TRBJ2-1,TRBV7-9,TRBD2,CASVIAGVIDEQFF,TGTGCCAGCGTGATAGCGGGAGTCATCGATGAGCAGTTCTTC
.,TRBJ2-7,TRBV18,.,CASSAEGQGNSYEQYF,TGTGCCAGCTCAGCCGAGGGGCAGGGCAACTCCTACGAGCAGTACTTC
.,TRBJ1-1,TRBV27,TRBD1,CASSSGQGYEAFF,TGTGCCAGCAGTTCAGGACAGGGTTATGAAGCTTTCTTT
.,TRBJ2-2,TRBV5-1,.,CASSSRGGQGTGELFF,TGCGCCAGCAGCTCTCGAGGGGGGCAAGGCACCGGGGAGCTGTTTTTT
.,TRBJ2-7,TRBV6-5,TRBD1,CASHYGNRGHYNEQYF,TGTGCCAGCCATTACGGGAACAGGGGGCACTACAATGAGCAGTACTTC
.,TRBJ1-2,TRBV7-9,.,CASSSTAKQELNYGYTF,TGTGCCAGCAGCTCGACAGCGAAACAAGAACTAAACTATGGCTACACCTTC
.,TRBJ2-3,TRBV15,.,CATSRVQGDTQYF,TGTGCCACCAGCAGAGTGCAGGGGGATACGCAGTATTTT
.,TRBJ2-4,TRBV28,.,CASSFIPPPGVAKNIRYF,TGTGCCAGCAGTTTTATTCCCCCCCCGGGGGTGGCCAAAAACATTCGGTACTTC
.,TRBJ2-5,TRBV10-3,.,CAIMPDFQETQYF,TGTGCCATCATGCCCGACTTTCAAGAGACCCAGTACTTC
.,TRBJ1-2,TRBV6-1,.,CASIRDTGSYGYTF,TGTGCCAGCATTCGGGACACAGGGAGCTATGGCTACACCTTC
.,TRBJ2-7,TRBV5-4,.,CASSPSSSRYEQYF,TGTGCCAGCAGCCCGTCCAGTAGCCGCTACGAGCAGTACTTC
.,TRBJ2-1,TRBV4-2,.,CASSQENGYNEQFF,TGTGCCAGCAGCCAAGAGAACGGCTACAATGAGCAGTTCTTC
few,TRBJ2-7,TRBV4-1,.,CASSQGPSRTVEQYF,TGCGCCAGCAGCCAAGGCCCCTCTAGGACGGTCGAGCAGTACTTC
.,TRBJ1-1,TRBV20-1,.,CSVRPNMVENTEAFF,TGCAGTGTTAGACCGAACATGGTTGAGAACACTGAAGCTTTCTTT
.,TRBJ2-1,TRBV7-9,TRBD2,CASSLASVAGGYNEQFF,TGTGCCAGCAGCTTAGCCAGCGTAGCGGGAGGATATAATGAGCAGTTCTTC
.,TRBJ1-5,TRBV20-1,.,CSAARKNQPQHF,TGCAGTGCCGCCCGTAAGAATCAGCCCCAGCATTTT
few,TRBJ2-3,TRBV10-3,TRBD2,CAISYASGGTDTQYF,TGTGCCATCAGTTACGCTAGCGGGGGCACAGATACGCAGTATTTT
.,TRBJ1-2,TRBV11-2,.,CASSFEGAGGANYGYTF,TGTGCCAGCAGCTTCGAGGGTGCGGGGGGGGCTAACTATGGCTACACCTTC
.,TRBJ2-2,TRBV9,.,CASSGGQTTTGELFF,TGTGCCAGCAGCGGCGGGCAGACTACCACCGGGGAGCTGTTTTTT
.,TRBJ2-3,TRBV6-5,TRBD2,CASSKLAGALDDTQYF,TGTGCCAGCAGTAAACTAGCGGGGGCCTTAGATGATACGCAGTATTTT